A single sample is the source of the 18 T cell receptor beta chains below, sequenced in a study of regulatory T cells in long-lasting Graves disease. Both iRepertoire HTBI primers and Arm-PCR of CDR3 regions were used to build the TCR beta libraries. TCRdb re-derived calls from the multiplex PCR reads in MiXCR, one entry per CDR3 protein. The profile covers 400,000 to 500,000 distinct CDR3 sequences, with just under 15% appearing a single time and roughly 17% taken by the ten largest. Time point of the sample: newly diagnosed GD, antithyroid drugs for less than 3 months. From RNA extracted from PBMCs, the TCR library was made. The sample was also reused in another study, on T cells in Graves' hyperthyroidism and ophthalmopathy.

Sample: peripheral blood mononuclear cells (PBMCs), taken at new diagnosis, from a patient treated with antithyroid drugs. The receptors stem from a woman under 40 with Graves disease.

This clonotype showed up many times. The chain is built from TRBV11-1 and TRBJ1-6, with D perhaps TRBD1 (5 bases). The CDR3 runs 14 residues. From germline, CDR1 is SGHAT and CDR2 FQDESV (reference sequence). V shed 0 bases and J shed 15 bases, with 15 bases lying between them. The DNA of the CDR3 is TGTGCCAGCAGCTTAGCCGGGGCCATAGACGACCTCCACTTT. This sequence encodes CASSLAGAIDDLHF.

This clonotype was counted at least ten times. The chain employs TRBV11-2 and TRBJ2-7; 10 positions agree with TRBD2. The CDR3 is 13 amino acids. CDR1 is SGHAT and CDR2 is FQNNGV in the germline V gene. Trimming at V came to 4 bases and at J to 9 bases, leaving 6 bases not matched to a gene. CDR3 nucleotide sequence: TGTGCCAGCAGCTCTGGACTAGCGGCATTGCAGTACTTC. Translating it yields CASSSGLAALQYF.

The chain recombines TRBV29-1 with TRBJ1-2; 10 bases are a match to TRBD1. CDR1 and CDR2 from the germline V gene are SQVTM and ANQGSEA. The CDR3 loop spans 13 amino acids. Trimming at V came to 5 bases and at J to 6 bases, leaving 6 bases not matched to a gene. Here the CDR3 DNA reads TGCAGCGTTACCGGGACAGGGGCGGATGGCTACACCTTC. It codes for CSVTGTGADGYTF.

This clonotype was picked up a small number of times. The chain uses TRBV12-3 or TRBV12-4 and TRBJ2-4; TRBD2 matches at 13 bases. With 2 bases clipped from V and 2 bases from J, the junction kept 3 bases outside the gene matches. The CDR3 sequence is 17 residues long. The CDR3 sequence: CASSLLTSGRTKNIQYF. DNA of the CDR3: TGTGCCAGCAGTTTACTGACTAGCGGGAGGACCAAAAACATTCAGTACTTC.

The gene calls are TRBV14 and TRBJ2-6; D possibly corresponds to TRBD2 (7 bases). V lost 1 base and J lost 6, with 19 bases in between. The length of the CDR3 is 18 residues. CDR1 and CDR2 from the germline V gene are SGHDN and FVKESK. In nucleotides, the CDR3 is TGTGCCAGCAGCCAAGCTGGGAGGGGGGGCGGCTTGGCCAACGTCCTGACTTTC. This sequence encodes CASSQAGRGGGLANVLTF.

The sample holds a few counts of this clonotype. This chain uses TRBV10-2 with TRBJ1-2, with D perhaps TRBD1 (5 bases). CDR3 length equals 13 residues. V was pared by 3 bases and J by 4 bases, with 9 bases between. Germline CDR1 WSHSY, CDR2 SAAADI. For the CDR3, the DNA is TGCGCCAGCAGTGACGCAAGGGGCTATGGCTACACCTTC. It yields the protein CASSDARGYGYTF.

This clonotype has more than one count but fewer than ten. V is TRBV20-1 and J is TRBJ2-7; no clear D gene. Trimming left V 3 bases short and J 2 bases short, with 14 bases between. The CDR3 extends over 14 amino acids. In germline, CDR1 is DFQATT, CDR2 SNEGSKA (reference sequence). As DNA, the CDR3 is TGCAGTGCTAGGAAGGAACCCTTCACCTACGAGCAGTACTTC. Translated: CSARKEPFTYEQYF.

The chain has TRBV15 and TRBJ2-2; 9 nucleotides match TRBD2. This CDR3 has 15 residues. The trim removed 4 bases at V and 5 bases at J, leaving 5 bases unmatched. CDR1 is LNHNV and CDR2 is YYDKDF in the germline V gene (reference sequence). The CDR3 coding sequence is TGTGCCACCAGCAAACTAGCGGGTAATACCGGGGAGCTGTTTTTT. This gives the protein CATSKLAGNTGELFF.

This clonotype has only a few counts. The gene calls are TRBV12-3 or TRBV12-4 and TRBJ2-7, with a weak D call TRBD2 (6 bases). The V and J ends lost 6 bases and 2 bases respectively, with 20 bases between them. This CDR3 is 16 amino acids long. The DNA for the CDR3 is TGTGCCAGCAGCCGGAGTCTGGGCGGGGCGACCTACGAGCAGTACTTC. Its translation: CASSRSLGGATYEQYF.

This clonotype was detected a few times. The chain joins TRBV6-1 to TRBJ2-4; D might be TRBD1 or TRBD2, each matching 6 bases. Trimming took 8 bases from V and 4 from J, leaving 12 bases between them. CDR1 MNHNS and CDR2 SASEGT come from the germline V gene. The CDR3 has 13 amino acids. CDR3 sequence (DNA): TGTGCCAGCGGGGAGGACAGAAAAAACATTCAGTACTTC. Protein sequence: CASGEDRKNIQYF.

The table lists this clonotype with many counts. The V gene is TRBV30, the J gene TRBJ1-5; D uncertain. The CDR3 is 13 amino acids. Per germline, CDR1 GTSNPN and CDR2 SVGIG (reference sequence). V shed 2 bases and J shed 2 bases, with 7 bases lying between them. The CDR3 here is CAWSSGGNQPQHF. The CDR3 DNA reads as TGTGCCTGGAGTTCTGGGGGCAATCAGCCCCAGCATTTT.

This clonotype was seen at least ten times. The chain couples TRBV5-1 to TRBJ2-2; D not certain. CDR1 SGHRS and CDR2 YFSETQ come from the germline V gene. The CDR3 runs 14 residues. Trimming cost V 2 bases and J 3 bases, with 8 bases left between them. The DNA of the CDR3 is TGCGCCAGCAGCTTCGGTAAAGACACCGGGGAGCTGTTTTTT. Residues: CASSFGKDTGELFF.

This clonotype appeared a few times. The chain joins TRBV29-1 to TRBJ2-5, with TRBD1 matching 7 bases. Germline lookup yields CDR1 SQVTM and CDR2 ANQGSEA. Germline trimming cut 1 base from V and 5 bases from J; bases unmatched to any gene: 4. The CDR3 has 13 amino acids. CDR3 bases: TGCAGCGTTGAAGCCACAGGGGTGGAGACCCAGTACTTC. Translation gives CSVEATGVETQYF.

Concerning this clonotype itself: This could be a read error, since a much larger clone is one nucleotide away. The chain carries TRBV3-1 and TRBJ2-1, with no clear D. The V gene's germline CDR1 is LGHDT and CDR2 YNNKEL (reference sequence). CDR3 length equals 15 residues. V lost 2 bases and J 10 bases, leaving 18 bases between the germline ends. This CDR3 reads CASSQRRLSSIEQFF. CDR3 in DNA: TGTGCCAGCAGCCAACGGAGACTCAGCTCTATAGAGCAGTTCTTC.

This clonotype was counted at least ten times. This chain connects TRBV28 to TRBJ2-7; D assignment may be TRBD1 or TRBD2 (5 bases each). Trimming left V 3 bases short and J 5 bases short, with 8 bases between. The germline V gene encodes CDR1 MDHEN and CDR2 SYDVKM. The CDR3 is 12 residues long. CDR3 amino acids: CASSFRDHEQYF. The CDR3 DNA is TGTGCCAGCAGTTTCAGGGACCACGAGCAGTACTTC.

The chain has TRBV7-9 and TRBJ2-4; a possible D gene is TRBD1 (7 bases). This CDR3 region has 16 residues. Per germline, CDR1 SEHNR and CDR2 FQNEAQ (reference sequence). V gave up 7 bases and J gave up 3 bases, with 19 bases separating them. The CDR3 sequence is CASNGGQPKNKNIQYF. CDR3 DNA sequence: TGTGCCAGCAACGGGGGACAGCCGAAAAACAAAAACATTCAGTACTTC.

This clonotype has at least ten counts. This chain links TRBV30 with TRBJ2-7, with TRBD1 matching 7 bases. Germline V gene lookup returns CDR1 GTSNPN and CDR2 SVGIG (reference sequence). The CDR3 is 13 residues long. Trimming cost V 1 base and J 4 bases; bases outside gene matches: 4. The CDR3 region is CAWSAGTAYEQYF. The CDR3 bases are TGTGCCTGGAGTGCCGGGACAGCTTACGAGCAGTACTTC.

The gene calls are TRBV13 and TRBJ2-7; 9 positions agree with TRBD2. V lost 6 bases and J lost 3; bases outside the gene matches: 9. Per the germline V gene, CDR1 is PRHDT and CDR2 is FYEKMQ (reference sequence). The CDR3 totals 15 residues. The CDR3 here is CASRNGTSPFYEQYF. In DNA, the CDR3 is TGTGCCAGCAGGAATGGGACTAGCCCTTTCTACGAGCAGTACTTC. Variable domain in full (rest from reference TRBV13 and TRBJ2-7): AAGVIQSPRHLIKEKRETATLKCYPIPRHDTVYWYQQGPGQDPQFLISFYEKMQSDKGSIPDRFSAQQFSDYHSELNMSSLELGDSALYFCASRNGTSPFYEQYFGPGTRLTVT.